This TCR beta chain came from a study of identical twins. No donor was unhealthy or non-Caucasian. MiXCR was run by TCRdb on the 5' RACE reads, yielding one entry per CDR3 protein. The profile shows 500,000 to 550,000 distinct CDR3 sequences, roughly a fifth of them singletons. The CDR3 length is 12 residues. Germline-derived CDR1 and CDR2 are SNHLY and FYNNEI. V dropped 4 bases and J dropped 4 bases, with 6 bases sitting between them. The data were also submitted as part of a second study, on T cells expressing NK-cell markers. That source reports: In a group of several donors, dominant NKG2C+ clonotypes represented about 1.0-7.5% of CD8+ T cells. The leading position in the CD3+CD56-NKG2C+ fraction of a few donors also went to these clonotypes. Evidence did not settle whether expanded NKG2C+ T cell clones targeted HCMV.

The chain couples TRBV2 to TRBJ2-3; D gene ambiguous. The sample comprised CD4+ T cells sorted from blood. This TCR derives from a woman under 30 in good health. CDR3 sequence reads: CASSVLADTQYF. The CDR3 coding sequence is TGTGCCAGCAGTGTCCTCGCAGATACGCAGTATTTT.